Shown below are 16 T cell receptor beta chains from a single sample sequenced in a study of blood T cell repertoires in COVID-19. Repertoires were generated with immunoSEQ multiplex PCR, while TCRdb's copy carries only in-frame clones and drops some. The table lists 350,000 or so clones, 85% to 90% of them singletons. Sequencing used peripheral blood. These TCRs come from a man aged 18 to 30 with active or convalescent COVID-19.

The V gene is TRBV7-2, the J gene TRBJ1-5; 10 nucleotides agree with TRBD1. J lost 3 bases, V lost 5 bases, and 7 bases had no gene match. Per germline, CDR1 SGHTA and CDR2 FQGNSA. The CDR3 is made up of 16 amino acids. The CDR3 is CASSPRQGAANQPQHF. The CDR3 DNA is TGTGCCAGCAGCCCCAGACAGGGGGCAGCCAATCAGCCCCAGCATTTT.

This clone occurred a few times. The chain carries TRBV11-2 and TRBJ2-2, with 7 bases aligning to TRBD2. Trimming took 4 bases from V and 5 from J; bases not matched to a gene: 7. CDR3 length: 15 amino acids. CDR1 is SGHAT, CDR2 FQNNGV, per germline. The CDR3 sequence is CASSYRDYKTGELFF. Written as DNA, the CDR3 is TGTGCCAGCAGCTACCGGGACTACAAAACCGGGGAGCTGTTTTTT.

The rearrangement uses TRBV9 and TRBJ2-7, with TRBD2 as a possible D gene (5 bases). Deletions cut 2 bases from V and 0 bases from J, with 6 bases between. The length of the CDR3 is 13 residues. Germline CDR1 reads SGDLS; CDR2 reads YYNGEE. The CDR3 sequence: CASSVGNSYEQYF. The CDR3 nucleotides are TGTGCCAGCAGCGTCGGGAACTCCTACGAGCAGTACTTC.

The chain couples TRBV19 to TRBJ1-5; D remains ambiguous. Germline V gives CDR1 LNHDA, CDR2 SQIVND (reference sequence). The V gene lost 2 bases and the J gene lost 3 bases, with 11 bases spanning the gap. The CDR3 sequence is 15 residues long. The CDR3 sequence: CASSILGGPNQPQHF. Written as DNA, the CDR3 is TGTGCCAGTAGTATATTAGGAGGACCCAATCAGCCCCAGCATTTT.

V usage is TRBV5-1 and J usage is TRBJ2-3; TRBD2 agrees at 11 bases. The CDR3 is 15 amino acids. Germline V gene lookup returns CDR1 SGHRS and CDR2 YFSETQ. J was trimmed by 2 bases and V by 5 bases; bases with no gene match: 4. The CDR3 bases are TGCGCCAGCAGGATGGGACTAGCGGCCACAGATACGCAGTATTTT. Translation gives CASRMGLAATDTQYF.

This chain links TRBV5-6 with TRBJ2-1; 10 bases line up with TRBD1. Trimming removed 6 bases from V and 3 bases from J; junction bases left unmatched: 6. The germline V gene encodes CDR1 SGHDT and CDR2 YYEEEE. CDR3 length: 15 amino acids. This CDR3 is CASTPGQGFYNEQFF. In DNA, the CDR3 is TGTGCCAGCACCCCGGGACAGGGGTTCTACAATGAGCAGTTCTTC. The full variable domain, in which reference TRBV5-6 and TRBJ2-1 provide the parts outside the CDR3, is DAGVTQSPTHLIKTRGQQVTLRCSPKSGHDTVSWYQQALGQGPQFIFQYYEEEERQRGNFPDRFSGHQFPNYSSELNVNALLLGDSALYLCASTPGQGFYNEQFFGPGTRLTVL.

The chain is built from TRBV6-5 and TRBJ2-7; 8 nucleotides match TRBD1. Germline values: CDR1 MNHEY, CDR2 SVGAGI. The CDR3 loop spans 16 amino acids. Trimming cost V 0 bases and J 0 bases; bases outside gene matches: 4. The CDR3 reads CASSYSWDRSSYEQYF. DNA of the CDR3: TGTGCCAGCAGTTACTCCTGGGACAGGAGCTCCTACGAGCAGTACTTC.

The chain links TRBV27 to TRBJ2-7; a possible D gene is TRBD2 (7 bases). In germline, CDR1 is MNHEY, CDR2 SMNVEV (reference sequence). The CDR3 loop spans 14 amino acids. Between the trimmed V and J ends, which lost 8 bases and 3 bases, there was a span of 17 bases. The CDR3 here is CASSEGGVSYEQYF. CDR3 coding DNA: TGTGCCAGCTCGGAAGGGGGGGTTAGCTACGAGCAGTACTTC.

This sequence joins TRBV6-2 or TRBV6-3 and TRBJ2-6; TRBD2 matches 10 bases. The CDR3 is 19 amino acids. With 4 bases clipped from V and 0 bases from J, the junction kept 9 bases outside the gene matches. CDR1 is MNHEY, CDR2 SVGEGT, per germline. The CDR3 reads CASSSGLADFASGANVLTF. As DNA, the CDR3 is TGTGCCAGCAGTTCCGGACTAGCGGACTTCGCCTCTGGGGCCAACGTCCTGACTTTC.

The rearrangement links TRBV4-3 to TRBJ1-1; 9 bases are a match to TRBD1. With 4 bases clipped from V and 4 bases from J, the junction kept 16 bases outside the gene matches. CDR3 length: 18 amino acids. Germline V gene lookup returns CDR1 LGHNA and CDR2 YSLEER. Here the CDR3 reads CASSPAGTGRGLGTEAFF. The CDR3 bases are TGCGCCAGCAGCCCGGCCGGGACAGGGAGGGGCTTAGGCACTGAAGCTTTCTTT.

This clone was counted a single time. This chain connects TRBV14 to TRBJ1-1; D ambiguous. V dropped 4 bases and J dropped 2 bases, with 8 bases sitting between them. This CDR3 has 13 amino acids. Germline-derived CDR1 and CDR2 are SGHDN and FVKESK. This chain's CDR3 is CASSLASNTEAFF. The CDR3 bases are TGTGCCAGCAGCCTAGCTTCCAACACTGAAGCTTTCTTT.

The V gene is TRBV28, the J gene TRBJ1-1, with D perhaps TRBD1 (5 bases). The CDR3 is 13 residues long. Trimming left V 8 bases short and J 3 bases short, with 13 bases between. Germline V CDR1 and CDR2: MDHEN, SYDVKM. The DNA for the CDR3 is TGTGCCAGCGGCCCCGGGGGAGACACTGAAGCTTTCTTT. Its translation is CASGPGGDTEAFF. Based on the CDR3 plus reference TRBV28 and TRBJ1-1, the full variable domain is DVKVTQSSRYLVKRTGEKVFLECVQDMDHENMFWYRQDPGLGLRLIYFSYDVKMKEKGDIPEGYSVSREKKERFSLILESASTNQTSMYLCASGPGGDTEAFFGQGTRLTVV.

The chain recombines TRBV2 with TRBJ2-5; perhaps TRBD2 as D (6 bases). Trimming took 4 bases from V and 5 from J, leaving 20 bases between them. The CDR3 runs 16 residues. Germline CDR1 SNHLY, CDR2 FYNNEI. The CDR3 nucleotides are TGTGCCAGCAGTGCTTTGGGGGGAGGAGTAGCGGAGACCCAGTACTTC. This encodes CASSALGGGVAETQYF.

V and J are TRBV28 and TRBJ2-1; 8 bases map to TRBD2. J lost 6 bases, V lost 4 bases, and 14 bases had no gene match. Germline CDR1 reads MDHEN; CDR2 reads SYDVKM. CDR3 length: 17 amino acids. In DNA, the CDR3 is TGTGCCAGCAGTTCCCGAAGCGGGGGCCCATCAAGCAATGAGCAGTTCTTC. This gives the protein CASSSRSGGPSSNEQFF.

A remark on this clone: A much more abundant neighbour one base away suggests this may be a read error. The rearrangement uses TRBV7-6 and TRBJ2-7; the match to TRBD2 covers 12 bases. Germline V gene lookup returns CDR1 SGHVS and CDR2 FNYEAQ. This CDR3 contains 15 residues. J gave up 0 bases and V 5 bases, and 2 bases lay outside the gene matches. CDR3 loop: CASSATSGSSYEQYF. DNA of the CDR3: TGTGCCAGCAGCGCGACTAGCGGGAGCTCCTACGAGCAGTACTTC.

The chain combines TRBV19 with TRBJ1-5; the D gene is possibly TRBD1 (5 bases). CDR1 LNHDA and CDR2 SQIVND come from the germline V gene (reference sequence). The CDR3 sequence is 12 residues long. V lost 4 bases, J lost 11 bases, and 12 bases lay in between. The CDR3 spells CASSTGSEAQHF. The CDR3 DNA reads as TGTGCCAGTAGTACAGGGTCCGAGGCCCAGCATTTT.